The rows below give T cell receptor beta chains drawn from one sample of a study of cytomegalovirus exposure and HLA in healthy donors. Measured with immunoSEQ multiplex PCR; TCRdb has only the in-frame clones, and not every one. The sample yields around 150,000 clones, 85% seen once. Sequences were obtained from PBMCs. These receptors all come from a man aged 25 to 40 in good health and CMV-seropositive. Each CDR3 is given with its conserved first and last residue. A D gene is named only where the DNA matches it firmly. Size values are once, few and many counts, or a class for expanded clones, and some rows have none.

d_call: TRBD2; cdr3_length: 15; v_call: TRBV6-4; clone_size: NA; j_call: TRBJ2-1; cdr3_nt: TGTGCCAGCAGCGACGGGGGCGGGGGGGTCCATGAGCAGTTCTTC; cdr3_aa: CASSDGGGGVHEQFF
d_call: NA; cdr3_length: 14; v_call: TRBV6-4; clone_size: NA; j_call: TRBJ2-1; cdr3_nt: TGTGCCAGCAGTGACTCACTAGCATCGAATGAGCAGTTCTTC; cdr3_aa: CASSDSLASNEQFF
d_call: TRBD1; cdr3_length: 15; v_call: TRBV6-5; clone_size: NA; j_call: TRBJ1-5; cdr3_nt: TGTGCCAGCAGACCGGGACAGGGGGACGATCAGCCCCAGCATTTT; cdr3_aa: CASRPGQGDDQPQHF
d_call: NA; cdr3_length: 17; v_call: TRBV11-1; clone_size: NA; j_call: TRBJ2-1; cdr3_nt: TGTGCCAGCAGCTTACTAGGGGCCTCCGTGAACAACAATGAGCAGTTCTTC; cdr3_aa: CASSLLGASVNNNEQFF
d_call: TRBD2; cdr3_length: 15; v_call: TRBV18; clone_size: once; j_call: TRBJ2-1; cdr3_nt: TGTGCCAGCTCACCGGGACTAGCCACCTACAATGAGCAGTTCTTC; cdr3_aa: CASSPGLATYNEQFF
d_call: TRBD1; cdr3_length: 14; v_call: TRBV6-5; clone_size: NA; j_call: TRBJ2-7; cdr3_nt: TGTGCCAGCAGTTACTCTCCCAGGGGGAACGAGCAGTACTTC; cdr3_aa: CASSYSPRGNEQYF
d_call: TRBD1; cdr3_length: 14; v_call: TRBV7-6; clone_size: NA; j_call: TRBJ1-5; cdr3_nt: TGTGCCAGCAGCTTAGGGACAGGCGATCAGCCCCAGCATTTT; cdr3_aa: CASSLGTGDQPQHF
d_call: NA; cdr3_length: 14; v_call: TRBV13; clone_size: NA; j_call: TRBJ2-4; cdr3_nt: TGTGCCAGCAGCTCCGGGGGTACCAAAAACATTCAGTACTTC; cdr3_aa: CASSSGGTKNIQYF
d_call: NA; cdr3_length: 17; v_call: TRBV4-2; clone_size: NA; j_call: TRBJ2-3; cdr3_nt: TGTGCCAGCAGCCAAGGGGAGGATAGCGGACGCACAGATACGCAGTATTTT; cdr3_aa: CASSQGEDSGRTDTQYF
d_call: NA; cdr3_length: 15; v_call: TRBV5-1; clone_size: NA; j_call: TRBJ2-7; cdr3_nt: TGCGCCAGCAGCTTGGTTTGGGGGGATTCCTACGAGCAGTACTTC; cdr3_aa: CASSLVWGDSYEQYF
d_call: TRBD2; cdr3_length: 13; v_call: TRBV4-1; clone_size: NA; j_call: TRBJ2-1; cdr3_nt: TGCGCCAGCAGCACCCCCGGGACTAGCGCTCTGTTCTTC; cdr3_aa: CASSTPGTSALFF
d_call: TRBD1; cdr3_length: 15; v_call: TRBV5-1; clone_size: NA; j_call: TRBJ2-7; cdr3_nt: TGCGCCAGCAGCTTGGCCGGGACAGAACTCTACGAGCAGTACTTC; cdr3_aa: CASSLAGTELYEQYF
d_call: TRBD1; cdr3_length: 15; v_call: TRBV2; clone_size: NA; j_call: TRBJ1-6; cdr3_nt: TGTGCCAGCAGTAACTCTGGGACAGCTAATTCACCCCTCCACTTT; cdr3_aa: CASSNSGTANSPLHF
d_call: NA; cdr3_length: 12; v_call: TRBV6-6; clone_size: NA; j_call: TRBJ1-5; cdr3_nt: TGTGCCACATCTAGGCGAGATCAGCCCCAGCATTTT; cdr3_aa: CATSRRDQPQHF
d_call: NA; cdr3_length: 14; v_call: TRBV6-5; clone_size: once; j_call: TRBJ1-1; cdr3_nt: TGTGCCAGCAGTTACCGGACAGTAAACACTGAAGCTTTCTTT; cdr3_aa: CASSYRTVNTEAFF
d_call: NA; cdr3_length: 13; v_call: TRBV27; clone_size: once; j_call: TRBJ2-3; cdr3_nt: TGTGCCAGCAGTTTATTGGGGGGAGATACGCAGTATTTT; cdr3_aa: CASSLLGGDTQYF
d_call: NA; cdr3_length: 16; v_call: TRBV4-1; clone_size: NA; j_call: TRBJ1-3; cdr3_nt: TGCGCCAGCAGCCAAGAGCGGGGGTCCTCTGGAAACACCATATATTTT; cdr3_aa: CASSQERGSSGNTIYF
d_call: NA; cdr3_length: 15; v_call: TRBV5-6; clone_size: NA; j_call: TRBJ2-3; cdr3_nt: TGTGCCAGCAGATGGTGGGGAGGCAGCACAGATACGCAGTATTTT; cdr3_aa: CASRWWGGSTDTQYF
d_call: NA; cdr3_length: 15; v_call: TRBV11-2; clone_size: NA; j_call: TRBJ1-1; cdr3_nt: TGTGCCAGCAGCCCCGCCGGAAGGGGGTACACTGAAGCTTTCTTT; cdr3_aa: CASSPAGRGYTEAFF
d_call: NA; cdr3_length: 16; v_call: TRBV25-1; clone_size: NA; j_call: TRBJ2-2; cdr3_nt: TGTGCCAGCAGTGAATTCAACAGGGAAGGCACCGGGGAGCTGTTTTTT; cdr3_aa: CASSEFNREGTGELFF
d_call: NA; cdr3_length: 12; v_call: TRBV2; clone_size: NA; j_call: TRBJ1-1; cdr3_nt: TGTGCCAGCAGAACCTCAGGCACTGAAGCTTTCTTT; cdr3_aa: CASRTSGTEAFF
d_call: TRBD1; cdr3_length: 12; v_call: TRBV30; clone_size: NA; j_call: TRBJ2-7; cdr3_nt: TGTGCCTGGAGAAGGGACAGCTACGAGCAGTACTTC; cdr3_aa: CAWRRDSYEQYF